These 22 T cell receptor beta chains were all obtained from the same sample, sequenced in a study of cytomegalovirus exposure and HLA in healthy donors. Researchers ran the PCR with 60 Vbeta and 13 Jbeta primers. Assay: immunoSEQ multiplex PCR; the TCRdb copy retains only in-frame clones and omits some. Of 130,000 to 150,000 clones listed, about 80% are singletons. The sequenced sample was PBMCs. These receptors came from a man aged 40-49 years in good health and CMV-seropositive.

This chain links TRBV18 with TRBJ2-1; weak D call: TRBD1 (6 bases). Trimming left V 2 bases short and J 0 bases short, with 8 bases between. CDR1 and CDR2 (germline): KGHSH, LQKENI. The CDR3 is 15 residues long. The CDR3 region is CASSPIGGSYNEQFF. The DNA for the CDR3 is TGTGCCAGCTCACCAATAGGGGGCTCCTACAATGAGCAGTTCTTC.

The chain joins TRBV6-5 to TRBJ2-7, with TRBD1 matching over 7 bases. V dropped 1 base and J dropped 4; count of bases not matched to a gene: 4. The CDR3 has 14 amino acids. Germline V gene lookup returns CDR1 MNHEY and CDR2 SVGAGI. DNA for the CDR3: TGTGCCAGCAGTTACTTGACAGGGAGTTACGAGCAGTACTTC. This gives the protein CASSYLTGSYEQYF.

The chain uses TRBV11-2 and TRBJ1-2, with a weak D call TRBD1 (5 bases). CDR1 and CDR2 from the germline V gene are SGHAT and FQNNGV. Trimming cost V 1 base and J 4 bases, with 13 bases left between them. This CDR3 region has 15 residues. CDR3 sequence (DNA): TGTGCCAGCAGCTTAGCCAATCCTCAGGGCTATGGCTACACCTTC. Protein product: CASSLANPQGYGYTF.

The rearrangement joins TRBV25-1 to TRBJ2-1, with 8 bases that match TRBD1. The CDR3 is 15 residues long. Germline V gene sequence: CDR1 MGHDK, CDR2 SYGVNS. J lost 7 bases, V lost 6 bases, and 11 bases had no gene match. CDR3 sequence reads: CASRKQGENWNEQFF. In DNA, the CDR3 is TGTGCCAGCAGGAAACAGGGGGAAAATTGGAATGAGCAGTTCTTC.

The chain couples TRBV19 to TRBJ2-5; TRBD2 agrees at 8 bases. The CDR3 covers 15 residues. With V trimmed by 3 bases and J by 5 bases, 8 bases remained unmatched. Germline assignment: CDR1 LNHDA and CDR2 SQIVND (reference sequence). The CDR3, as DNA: TGTGCCAGTAGTATCCGGGAGGGCCTTTGGGAGACCCAGTACTTC. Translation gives CASSIREGLWETQYF.

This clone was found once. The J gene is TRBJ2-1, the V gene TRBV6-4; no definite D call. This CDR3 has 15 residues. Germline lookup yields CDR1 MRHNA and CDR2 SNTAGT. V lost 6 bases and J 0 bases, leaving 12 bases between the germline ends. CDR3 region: CASSLGASSYNEQFF. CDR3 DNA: TGTGCCAGCAGCCTTGGTGCGAGCTCCTACAATGAGCAGTTCTTC.

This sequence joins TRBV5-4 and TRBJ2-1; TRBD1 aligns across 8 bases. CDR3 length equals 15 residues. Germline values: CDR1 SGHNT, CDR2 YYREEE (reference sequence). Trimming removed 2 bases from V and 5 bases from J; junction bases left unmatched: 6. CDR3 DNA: TGTGCCAGCAGCTTAGGGGCAGGGGGCCACAATGAGCAGTTCTTC. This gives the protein CASSLGAGGHNEQFF.

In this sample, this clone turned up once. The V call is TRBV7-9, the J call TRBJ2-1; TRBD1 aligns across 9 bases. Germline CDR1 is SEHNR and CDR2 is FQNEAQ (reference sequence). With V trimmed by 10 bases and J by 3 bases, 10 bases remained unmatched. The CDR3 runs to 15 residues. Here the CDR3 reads CANREPGQGYNEQFF. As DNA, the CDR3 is TGTGCCAACCGGGAGCCGGGACAGGGCTACAATGAGCAGTTCTTC.

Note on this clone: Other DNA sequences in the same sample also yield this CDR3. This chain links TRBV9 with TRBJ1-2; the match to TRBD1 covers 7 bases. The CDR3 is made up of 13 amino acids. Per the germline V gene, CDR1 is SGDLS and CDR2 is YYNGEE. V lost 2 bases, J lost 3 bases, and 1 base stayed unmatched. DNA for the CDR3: TGTGCCAGCAGCGTCGGGACAGACTATGGCTACACCTTC. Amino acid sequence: CASSVGTDYGYTF.

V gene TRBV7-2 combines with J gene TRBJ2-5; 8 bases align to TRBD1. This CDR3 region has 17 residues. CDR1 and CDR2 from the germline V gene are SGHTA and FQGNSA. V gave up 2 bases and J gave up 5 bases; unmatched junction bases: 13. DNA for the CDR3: TGTGCCAGCAGCTTAAGGTCGGGCAGGGGGCCAGGGGAGACCCAGTACTTC. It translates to CASSLRSGRGPGETQYF.

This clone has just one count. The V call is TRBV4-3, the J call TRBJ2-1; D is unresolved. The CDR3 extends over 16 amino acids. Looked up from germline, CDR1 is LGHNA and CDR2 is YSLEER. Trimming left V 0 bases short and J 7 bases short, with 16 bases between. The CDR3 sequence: CASSQDRLQLRNEQFF. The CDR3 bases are TGCGCCAGCAGCCAAGATCGTTTACAGCTCCGGAATGAGCAGTTCTTC.

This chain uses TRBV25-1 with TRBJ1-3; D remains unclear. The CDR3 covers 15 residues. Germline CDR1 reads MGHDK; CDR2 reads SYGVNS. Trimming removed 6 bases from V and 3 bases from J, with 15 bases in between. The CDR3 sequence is CASSSSKSGGNTIYF. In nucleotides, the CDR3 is TGTGCCAGCAGCTCCTCTAAGTCGGGTGGAAACACCATATATTTT.

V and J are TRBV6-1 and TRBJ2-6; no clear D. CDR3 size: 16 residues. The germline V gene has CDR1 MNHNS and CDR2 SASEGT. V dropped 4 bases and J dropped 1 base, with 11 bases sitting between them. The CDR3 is CASSASMVSGANVLTF. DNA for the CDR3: TGTGCCAGCAGTGCCAGTATGGTTTCTGGGGCCAACGTCCTGACTTTC.

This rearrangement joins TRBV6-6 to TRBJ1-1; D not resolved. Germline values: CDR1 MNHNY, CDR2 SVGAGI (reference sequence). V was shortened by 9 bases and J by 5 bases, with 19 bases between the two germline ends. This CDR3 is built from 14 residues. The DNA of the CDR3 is TGTGCCAGTCCCCGGCAAACAGCTTTAACTGAAGCTTTCTTT. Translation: CASPRQTALTEAFF.

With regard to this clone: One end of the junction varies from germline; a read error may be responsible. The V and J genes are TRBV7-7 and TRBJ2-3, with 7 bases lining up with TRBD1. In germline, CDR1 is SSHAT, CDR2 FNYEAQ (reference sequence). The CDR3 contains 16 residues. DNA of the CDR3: TGTGCTAGCAGCCCAAGGACAGGAACCTCCACAGATACGCAGTATTTT. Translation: CASSPRTGTSTDTQYF.

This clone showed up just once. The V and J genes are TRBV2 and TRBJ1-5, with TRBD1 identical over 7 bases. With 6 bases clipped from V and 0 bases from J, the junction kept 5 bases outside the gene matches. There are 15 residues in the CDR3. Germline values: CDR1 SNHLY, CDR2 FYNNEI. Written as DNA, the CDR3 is TGTGCCAGCAGCGGGGACAGCTATAGCAATCAGCCCCAGCATTTT. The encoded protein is CASSGDSYSNQPQHF.

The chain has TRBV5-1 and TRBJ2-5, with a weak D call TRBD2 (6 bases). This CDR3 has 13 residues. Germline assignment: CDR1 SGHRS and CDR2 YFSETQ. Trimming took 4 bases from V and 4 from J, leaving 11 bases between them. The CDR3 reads CASSPGSGETQYF. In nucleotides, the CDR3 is TGCGCCAGCAGCCCCGGGAGCGGAGAGACCCAGTACTTC.

The CDR3 bases are TGCGCCAGCAGCTTGGGTGGCGGGGCTAACTATGGCTACACCTTC. Protein product: CASSLGGGANYGYTF. The rearrangement uses TRBV5-1 and TRBJ1-2; D not resolved. V was pared by 0 bases and J by 0 bases, with 9 bases between. The germline V gene has CDR1 SGHRS and CDR2 YFSETQ. The CDR3 extends over 15 amino acids.

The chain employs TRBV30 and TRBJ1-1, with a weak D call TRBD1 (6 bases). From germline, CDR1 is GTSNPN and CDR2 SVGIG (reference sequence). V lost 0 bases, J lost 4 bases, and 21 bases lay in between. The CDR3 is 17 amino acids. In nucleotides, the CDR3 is TGTGCCTGGAGTGTAGAGGGCCTGGGGGGGCTCGTCACTGAAGCTTTCTTT. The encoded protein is CAWSVEGLGGLVTEAFF. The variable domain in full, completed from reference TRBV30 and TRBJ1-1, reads SQTIHQWPATLVQPVGSPLSLECTVEGTSNPNLYWYRQAAGRGLQLLFYSVGIGQISSEVPQNLSASRPQDRQFILSSKKLLLSDSGFYLCAWSVEGLGGLVTEAFFGQGTRLTVV.

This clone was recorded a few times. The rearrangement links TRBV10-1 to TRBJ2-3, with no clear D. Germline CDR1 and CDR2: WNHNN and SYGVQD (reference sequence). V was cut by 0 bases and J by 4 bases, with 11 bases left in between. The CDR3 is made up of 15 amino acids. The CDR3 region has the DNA TGCGCCAGCAGTGAGTCGGATCTCGGAGCAGATACGCAGTATTTT. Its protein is CASSESDLGADTQYF.

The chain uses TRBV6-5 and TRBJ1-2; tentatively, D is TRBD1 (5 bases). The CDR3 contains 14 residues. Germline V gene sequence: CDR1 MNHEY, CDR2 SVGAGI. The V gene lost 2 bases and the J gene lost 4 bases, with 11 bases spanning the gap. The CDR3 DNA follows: TGTGCCAGCAGTTACGGGACGGGACTCTATGGCTACACCTTC. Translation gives CASSYGTGLYGYTF.

The CDR3 bases are TGCGCCAGCAGCCCCGGACTAGCGGGCTCCTACGAGCAGTACTTC. This encodes CASSPGLAGSYEQYF. The V call is TRBV5-1, the J call TRBJ2-7; 11 nucleotides match TRBD2. Trimming took 4 bases from V and 0 from J; bases not matched to a gene: 3. Germline V CDR1 and CDR2: SGHRS, YFSETQ. The CDR3 length is 15 residues.